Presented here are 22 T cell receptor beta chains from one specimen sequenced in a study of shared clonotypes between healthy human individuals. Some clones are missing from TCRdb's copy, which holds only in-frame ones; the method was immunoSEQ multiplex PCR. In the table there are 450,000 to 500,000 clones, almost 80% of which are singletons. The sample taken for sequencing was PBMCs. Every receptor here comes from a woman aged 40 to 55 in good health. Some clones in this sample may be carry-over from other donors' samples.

In nucleotides, the CDR3 is TGCAGCGTGATAACTAGCGGGAGGACCTCCTACGAGCAGTACTTC. Its protein product is CSVITSGRTSYEQYF. The chain joins TRBV29-1 to TRBJ2-7; 12 bases map to TRBD2. The CDR3 is made up of 15 amino acids. V dropped 6 bases and J dropped 0; count of bases not matched to a gene: 6. Germline CDR1 and CDR2: SQVTM and ANQGSEA.

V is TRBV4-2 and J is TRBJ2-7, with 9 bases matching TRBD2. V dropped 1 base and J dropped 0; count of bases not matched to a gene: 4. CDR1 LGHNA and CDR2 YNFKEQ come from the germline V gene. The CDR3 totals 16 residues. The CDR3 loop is CASSQGTSATSYEQYF. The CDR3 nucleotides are TGTGCCAGCAGCCAAGGGACTAGCGCGACCTCCTACGAGCAGTACTTC.

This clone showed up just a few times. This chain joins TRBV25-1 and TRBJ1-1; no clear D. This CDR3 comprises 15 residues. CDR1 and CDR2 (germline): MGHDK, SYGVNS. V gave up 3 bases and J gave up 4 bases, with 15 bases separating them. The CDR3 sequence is CASSESGRVGTEAFF. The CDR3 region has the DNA TGTGCCAGCAGTGAGAGTGGAAGGGTAGGCACTGAAGCTTTCTTT.

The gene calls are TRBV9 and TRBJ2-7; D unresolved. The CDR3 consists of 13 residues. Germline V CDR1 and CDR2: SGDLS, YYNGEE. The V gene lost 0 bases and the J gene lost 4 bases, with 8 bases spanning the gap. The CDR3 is CASSVDGRYEQYF. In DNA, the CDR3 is TGTGCCAGCAGCGTAGATGGGCGATACGAGCAGTACTTC.

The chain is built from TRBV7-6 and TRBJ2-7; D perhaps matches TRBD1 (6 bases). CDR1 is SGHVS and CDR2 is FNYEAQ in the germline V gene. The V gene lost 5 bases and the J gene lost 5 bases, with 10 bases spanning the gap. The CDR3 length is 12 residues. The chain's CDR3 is CASSRGGNEQYF. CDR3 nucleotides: TGTGCCAGCAGCCGAGGGGGAAACGAGCAGTACTTC.

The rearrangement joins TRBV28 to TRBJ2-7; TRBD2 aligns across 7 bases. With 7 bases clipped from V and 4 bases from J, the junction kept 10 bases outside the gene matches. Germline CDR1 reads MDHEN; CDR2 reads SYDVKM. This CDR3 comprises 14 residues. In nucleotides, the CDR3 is TGTGCCAGCACCCTGGGAGGGAAGCTTTACGAGCAGTACTTC. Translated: CASTLGGKLYEQYF.

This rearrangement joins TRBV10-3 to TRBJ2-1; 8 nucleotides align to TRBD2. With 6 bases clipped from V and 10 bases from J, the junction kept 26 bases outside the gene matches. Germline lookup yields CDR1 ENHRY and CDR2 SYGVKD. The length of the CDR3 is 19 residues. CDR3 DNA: TGTGCCATCAGGATGGAGGAGGGGTTGGCGGGAGGATCATCCCTAGAGCAGTTCTTC. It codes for CAIRMEEGLAGGSSLEQFF.

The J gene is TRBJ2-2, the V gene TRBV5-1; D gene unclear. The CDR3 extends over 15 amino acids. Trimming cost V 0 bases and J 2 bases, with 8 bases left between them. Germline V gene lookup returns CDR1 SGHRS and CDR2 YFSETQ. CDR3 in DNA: TGCGCCAGCAGCTTGGGACTCTTCAACACCGGGGAGCTGTTTTTT. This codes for CASSLGLFNTGELFF.

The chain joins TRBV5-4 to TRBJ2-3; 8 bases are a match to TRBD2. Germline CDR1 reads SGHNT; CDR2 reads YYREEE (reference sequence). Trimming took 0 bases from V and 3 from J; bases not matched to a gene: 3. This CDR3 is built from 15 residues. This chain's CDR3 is CASSLAKRGTDTQYF. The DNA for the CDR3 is TGTGCCAGCAGCTTGGCCAAGCGGGGGACAGATACGCAGTATTTT.

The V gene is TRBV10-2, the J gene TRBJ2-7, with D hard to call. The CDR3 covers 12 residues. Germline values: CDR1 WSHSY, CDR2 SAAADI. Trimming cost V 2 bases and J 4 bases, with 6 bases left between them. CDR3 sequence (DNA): TGCGCCAGCAGTGAGAGGGATTACGAGCAGTACTTC. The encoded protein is CASSERDYEQYF.

The CDR3 DNA reads TGTGCCAGTCGCGGGATAGAGCAGTACTTC. It yields the protein CASRGIEQYF. The genes are TRBV25-1 and TRBJ2-7; possibly TRBD2 for D (6 bases). Trimming stripped 9 bases from V and 7 bases from J, with 10 bases between. Germline assignment: CDR1 MGHDK and CDR2 SYGVNS. CDR3 length equals 10 residues.

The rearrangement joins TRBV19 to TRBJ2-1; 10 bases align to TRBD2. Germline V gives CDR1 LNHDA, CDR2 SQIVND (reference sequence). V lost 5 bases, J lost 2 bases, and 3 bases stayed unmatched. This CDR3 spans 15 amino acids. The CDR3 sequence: CASSGTSGTYNEQFF. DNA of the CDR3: TGTGCCAGTAGTGGAACTAGCGGGACCTACAATGAGCAGTTCTTC. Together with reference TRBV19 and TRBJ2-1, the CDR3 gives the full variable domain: DGGITQSPKYLFRKEGQNVTLSCEQNLNHDAMYWYRQDPGQGLRLIYYSQIVNDFQKGDIAEGYSVSREKKESFPLTVTSAQKNPTAFYLCASSGTSGTYNEQFFGPGTRLTVL.

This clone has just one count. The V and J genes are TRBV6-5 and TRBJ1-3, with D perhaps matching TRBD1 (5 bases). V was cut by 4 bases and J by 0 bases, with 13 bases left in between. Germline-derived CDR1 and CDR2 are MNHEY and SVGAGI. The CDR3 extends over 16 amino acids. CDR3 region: CASSSTGFSSGNTIYF. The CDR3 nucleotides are TGTGCCAGCAGTTCCACAGGTTTCAGCTCTGGAAACACCATATATTTT.

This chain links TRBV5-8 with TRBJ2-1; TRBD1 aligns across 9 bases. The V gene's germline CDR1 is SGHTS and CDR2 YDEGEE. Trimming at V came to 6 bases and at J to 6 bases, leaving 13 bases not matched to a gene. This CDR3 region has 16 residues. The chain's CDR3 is CASTLRRRQGVNEQFF. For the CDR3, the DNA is TGTGCCAGCACCCTGAGACGGAGACAGGGGGTCAATGAGCAGTTCTTC.

CDR3 loop: CASSGSSYNEQFF. The CDR3 DNA reads TGCGCCAGCAGCGGCAGCTCCTACAATGAGCAGTTCTTC. The J gene is TRBJ2-1, the V gene TRBV5-1; D is unresolved. Deletions cut 4 bases from V and 0 bases from J, with 5 bases between. Germline lookup yields CDR1 SGHRS and CDR2 YFSETQ. This CDR3 is 13 amino acids long.

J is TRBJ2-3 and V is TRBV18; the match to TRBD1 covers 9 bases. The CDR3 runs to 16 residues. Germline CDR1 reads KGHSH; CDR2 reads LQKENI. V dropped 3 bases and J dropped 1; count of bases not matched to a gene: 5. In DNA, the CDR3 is TGTGCCAGCTCACCGCTGGGACAGGGTGGCACAGATACGCAGTATTTT. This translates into CASSPLGQGGTDTQYF.

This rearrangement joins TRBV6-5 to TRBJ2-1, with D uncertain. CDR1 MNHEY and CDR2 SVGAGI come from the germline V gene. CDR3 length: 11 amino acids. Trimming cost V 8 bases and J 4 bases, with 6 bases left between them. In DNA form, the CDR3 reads TGTGCCAGCGTTGGGTACAATGAGCAGTTCTTC. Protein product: CASVGYNEQFF.

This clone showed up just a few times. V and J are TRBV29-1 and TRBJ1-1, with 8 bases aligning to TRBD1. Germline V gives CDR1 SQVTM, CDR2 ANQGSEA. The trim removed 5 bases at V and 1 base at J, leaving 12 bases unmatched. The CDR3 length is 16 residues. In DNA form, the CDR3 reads TGCAGCGTTTCCGGACAGGGTGGTACAGGGAACACTGAAGCTTTCTTT. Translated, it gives CSVSGQGGTGNTEAFF.

In nucleotides, the CDR3 is TGTGCCAGCAGTGACCTAGCTGAGACCCAGTACTTC. Translation gives CASSDLAETQYF. V gene TRBV2 combines with J gene TRBJ2-5, with a weak D call TRBD2 (5 bases). CDR3 length equals 12 residues. V gave up 3 bases and J gave up 5 bases, with 7 bases separating them. The V gene's germline CDR1 is SNHLY and CDR2 FYNNEI.

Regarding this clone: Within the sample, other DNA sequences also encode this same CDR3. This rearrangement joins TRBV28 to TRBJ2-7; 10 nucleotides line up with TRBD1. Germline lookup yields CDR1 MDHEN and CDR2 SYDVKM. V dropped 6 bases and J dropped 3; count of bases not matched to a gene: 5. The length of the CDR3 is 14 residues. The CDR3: CASSPTGGLYEQYF. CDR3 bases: TGTGCCAGCAGCCCGACAGGGGGCCTCTACGAGCAGTACTTC.

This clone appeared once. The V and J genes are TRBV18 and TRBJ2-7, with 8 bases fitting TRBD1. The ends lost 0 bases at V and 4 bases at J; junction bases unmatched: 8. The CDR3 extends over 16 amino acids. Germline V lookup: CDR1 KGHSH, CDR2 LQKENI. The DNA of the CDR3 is TGTGCCAGCTCACCACCTTCCGGGACAGGTGAATACGAGCAGTACTTC. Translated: CASSPPSGTGEYEQYF.

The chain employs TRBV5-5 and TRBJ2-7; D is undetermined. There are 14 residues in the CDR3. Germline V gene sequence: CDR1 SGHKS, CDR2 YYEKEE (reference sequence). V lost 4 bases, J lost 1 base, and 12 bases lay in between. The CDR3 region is CASSPNSASYEQYF. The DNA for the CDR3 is TGTGCCAGCAGCCCTAATTCGGCGTCCTACGAGCAGTACTTC.